This T cell receptor (beta chain) is from a study of cytomegalovirus exposure and HLA in healthy donors. General study points: Earlier analysis yielded a pattern in which most TCR beta V segments were productive about 87% or about 30% of the time.

CDR1 and CDR2 from the germline V gene are MGHRA and YSYEKL. This CDR3 is built from 17 residues. Trimming took 4 bases from V and 8 from J, leaving 23 bases between them. Amplification used 60 Vbeta primers and 13 Jbeta primers. The repertoire was sequenced with immunoSEQ multiplex PCR; TCRdb's copy has only in-frame clones and lacks some. This table has about 180,000 clones, around 72% appearing once. Concerning this clone itself: Its target is not known.

The chain is built from TRBV4-1 and TRBJ1-4, with D perhaps TRBD1 (6 bases). The origin of this receptor is a female donor in good health and CMV-seronegative. Sequencing used PBMCs. This CDR3 is CASSRLGDPGGAEKLFF. DNA for the CDR3: TGCGCCAGCAGCCGTTTGGGGGATCCGGGGGGCGCGGAAAAACTGTTTTTT.